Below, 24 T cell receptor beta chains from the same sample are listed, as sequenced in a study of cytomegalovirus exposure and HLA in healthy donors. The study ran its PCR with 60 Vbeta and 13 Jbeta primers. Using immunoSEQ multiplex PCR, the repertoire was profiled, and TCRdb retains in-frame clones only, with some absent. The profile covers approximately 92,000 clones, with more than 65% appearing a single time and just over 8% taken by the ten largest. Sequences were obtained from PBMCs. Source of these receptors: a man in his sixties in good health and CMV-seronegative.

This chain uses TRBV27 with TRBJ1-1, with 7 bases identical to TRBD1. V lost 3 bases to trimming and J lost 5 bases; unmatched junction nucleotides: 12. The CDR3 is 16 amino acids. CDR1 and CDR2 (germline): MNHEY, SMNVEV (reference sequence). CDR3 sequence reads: CASSFKGAPRGTEAFF. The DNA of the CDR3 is TGTGCCAGCAGTTTTAAGGGGGCCCCCCGAGGGACTGAAGCTTTCTTT.

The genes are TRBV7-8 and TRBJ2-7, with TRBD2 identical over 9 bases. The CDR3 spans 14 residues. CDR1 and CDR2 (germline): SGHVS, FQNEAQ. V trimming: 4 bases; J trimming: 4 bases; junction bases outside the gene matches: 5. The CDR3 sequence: CASSSLAGKYEQYF. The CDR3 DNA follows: TGTGCCAGCAGCTCCCTAGCGGGGAAGTACGAGCAGTACTTC.

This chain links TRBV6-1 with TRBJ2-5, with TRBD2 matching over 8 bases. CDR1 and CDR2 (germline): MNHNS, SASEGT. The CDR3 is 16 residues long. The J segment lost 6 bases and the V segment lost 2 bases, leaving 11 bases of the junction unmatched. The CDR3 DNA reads TGTGCCAGCAGTGAATTTCCACGGGAGGGCCTAAAGACCCAGTACTTC. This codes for CASSEFPREGLKTQYF.

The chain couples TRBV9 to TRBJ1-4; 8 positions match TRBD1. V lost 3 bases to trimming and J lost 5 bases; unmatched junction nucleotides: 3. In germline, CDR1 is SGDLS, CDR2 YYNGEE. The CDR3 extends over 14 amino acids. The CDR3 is CASSEDRENEKLFF. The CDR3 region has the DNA TGTGCCAGCAGCGAGGACAGGGAGAATGAAAAACTGTTTTTT.

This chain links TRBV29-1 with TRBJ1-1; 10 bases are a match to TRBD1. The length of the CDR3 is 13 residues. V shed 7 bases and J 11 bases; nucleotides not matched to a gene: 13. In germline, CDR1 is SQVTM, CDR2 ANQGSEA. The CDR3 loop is CSGQQTGGEFAFF. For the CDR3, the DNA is TGCAGCGGACAGCAGACAGGGGGCGAGTTCGCTTTCTTT.

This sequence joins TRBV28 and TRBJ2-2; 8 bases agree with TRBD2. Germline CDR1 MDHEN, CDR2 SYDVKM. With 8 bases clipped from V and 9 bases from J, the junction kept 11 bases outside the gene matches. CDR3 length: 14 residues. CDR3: CASSRGGAGRELFF. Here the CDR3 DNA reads TGTGCCAGCTCTCGGGGGGGCGCGGGGCGGGAGCTGTTTTTT.

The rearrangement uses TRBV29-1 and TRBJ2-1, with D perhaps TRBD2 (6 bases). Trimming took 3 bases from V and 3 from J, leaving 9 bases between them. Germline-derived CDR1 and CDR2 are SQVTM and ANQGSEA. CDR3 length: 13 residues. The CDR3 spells CSVEGGNYNEQFF. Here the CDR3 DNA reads TGCAGCGTTGAGGGCGGGAACTACAATGAGCAGTTCTTC.

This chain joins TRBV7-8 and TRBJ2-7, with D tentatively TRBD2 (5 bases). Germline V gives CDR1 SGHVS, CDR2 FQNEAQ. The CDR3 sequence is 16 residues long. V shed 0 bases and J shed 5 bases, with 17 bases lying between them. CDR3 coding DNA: TGTGCCAGCAGCTTAGCGGCCCGAAGAGGGAGCGACGAGCAGTACTTC. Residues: CASSLAARRGSDEQYF.

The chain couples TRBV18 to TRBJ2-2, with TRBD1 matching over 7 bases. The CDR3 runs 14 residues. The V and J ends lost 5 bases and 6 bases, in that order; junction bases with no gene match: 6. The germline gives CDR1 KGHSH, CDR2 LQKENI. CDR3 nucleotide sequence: TGTGCCAGCTCATACGACAGGGATCCCGGGGAGCTGTTTTTT. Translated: CASSYDRDPGELFF.

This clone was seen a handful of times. The CDR3 DNA reads TGTGCCGTCTCACAGGGAGGGAATGAAAAACTGTTTTTT. Protein sequence: CAVSQGGNEKLFF. The V and J genes are TRBV28 and TRBJ1-4; D is possibly TRBD1 (6 bases). Germline V CDR1 and CDR2: MDHEN, SYDVKM. This CDR3 spans 13 amino acids. V was trimmed by 11 bases and J by 5 bases, leaving 15 bases between them.

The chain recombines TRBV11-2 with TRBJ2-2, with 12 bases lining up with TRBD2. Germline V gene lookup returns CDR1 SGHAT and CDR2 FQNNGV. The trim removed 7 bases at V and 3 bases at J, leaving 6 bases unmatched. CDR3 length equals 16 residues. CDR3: CASTKLAGGHTGELFF. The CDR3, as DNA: TGTGCCAGCACCAAACTAGCGGGAGGACACACCGGGGAGCTGTTTTTT.

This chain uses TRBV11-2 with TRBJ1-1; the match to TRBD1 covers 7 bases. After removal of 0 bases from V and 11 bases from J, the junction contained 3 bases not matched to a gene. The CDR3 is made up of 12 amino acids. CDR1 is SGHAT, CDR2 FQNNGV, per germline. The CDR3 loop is CASSLDEGQAFF. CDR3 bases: TGTGCCAGCAGCTTAGATGAGGGACAGGCTTTCTTT. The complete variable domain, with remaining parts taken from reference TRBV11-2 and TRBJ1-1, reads EAGVAQSPRYKIIEKRQSVAFWCNPISGHATLYWYQQILGQGPKLLIQFQNNGVVDDSQLPKDRFSAERLKGVDSTLKIQPAKLEDSAVYLCASSLDEGQAFFGQGTRLTVV.

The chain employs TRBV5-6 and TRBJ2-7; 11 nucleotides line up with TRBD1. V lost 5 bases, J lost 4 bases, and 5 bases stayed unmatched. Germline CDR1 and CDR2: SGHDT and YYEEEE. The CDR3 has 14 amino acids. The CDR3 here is CASRRGQGAYEQYF. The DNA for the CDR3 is TGTGCCAGCAGGAGAGGACAGGGGGCGTACGAGCAGTACTTC.

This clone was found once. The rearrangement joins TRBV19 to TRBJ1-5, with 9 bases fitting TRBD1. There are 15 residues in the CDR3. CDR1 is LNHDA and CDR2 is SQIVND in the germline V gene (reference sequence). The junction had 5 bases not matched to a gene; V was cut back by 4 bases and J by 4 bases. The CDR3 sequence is CASSTGTGRNQPQHF. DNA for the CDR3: TGTGCCAGTAGTACCGGGACAGGGCGGAATCAGCCCCAGCATTTT.

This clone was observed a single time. CDR3: CASSPGYGYTF. The CDR3 coding sequence is TGTGCCAGCAGCCCAGGGTATGGCTACACCTTC. V is TRBV7-9 and J is TRBJ1-2; a possible D gene is TRBD1 (5 bases). The CDR3 has 11 amino acids. The germline V gene encodes CDR1 SEHNR and CDR2 FQNEAQ (reference sequence). V was cut by 5 bases and J by 5 bases, with 6 bases left in between.

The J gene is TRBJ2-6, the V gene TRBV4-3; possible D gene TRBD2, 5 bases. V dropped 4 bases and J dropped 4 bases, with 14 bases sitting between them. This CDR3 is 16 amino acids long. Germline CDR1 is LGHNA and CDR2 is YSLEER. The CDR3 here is CASSPGGGWGANVLTF. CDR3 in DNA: TGCGCCAGCAGCCCCGGCGGCGGGTGGGGGGCCAACGTCCTGACTTTC.

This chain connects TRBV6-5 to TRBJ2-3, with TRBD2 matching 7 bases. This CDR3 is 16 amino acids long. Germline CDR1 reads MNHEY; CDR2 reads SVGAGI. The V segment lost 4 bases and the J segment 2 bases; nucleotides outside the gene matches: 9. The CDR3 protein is CASSSSMRLATDTQYF. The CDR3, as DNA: TGTGCCAGCAGTTCCTCGATGAGACTAGCCACAGATACGCAGTATTTT.

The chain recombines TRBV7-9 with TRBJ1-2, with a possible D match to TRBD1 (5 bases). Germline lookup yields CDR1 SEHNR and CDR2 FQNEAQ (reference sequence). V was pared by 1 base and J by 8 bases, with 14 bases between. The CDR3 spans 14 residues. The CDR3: CASSLVGQGPGYTF. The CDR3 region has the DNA TGTGCCAGCAGCTTAGTGGGGCAGGGCCCGGGCTACACCTTC.

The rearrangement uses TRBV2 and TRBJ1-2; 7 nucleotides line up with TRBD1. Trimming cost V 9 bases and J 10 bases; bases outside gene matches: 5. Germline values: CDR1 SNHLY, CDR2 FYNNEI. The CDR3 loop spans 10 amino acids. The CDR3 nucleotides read TGTGCCAGACAGACAGGGACCTACACCTTC. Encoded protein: CARQTGTYTF.

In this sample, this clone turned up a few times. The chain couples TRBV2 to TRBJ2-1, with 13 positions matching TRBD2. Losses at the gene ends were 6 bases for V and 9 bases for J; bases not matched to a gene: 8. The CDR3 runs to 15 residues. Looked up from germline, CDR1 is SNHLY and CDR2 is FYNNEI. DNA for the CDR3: TGTGCCAGCAGCCGTCGGACTAGCGGGGGAGCTGAGCAGTTCTTC. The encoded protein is CASSRRTSGGAEQFF.

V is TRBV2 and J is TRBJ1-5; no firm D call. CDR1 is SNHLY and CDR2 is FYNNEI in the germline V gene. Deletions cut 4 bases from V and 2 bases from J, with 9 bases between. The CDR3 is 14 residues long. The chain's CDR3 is CASSVIAGNQPQHF. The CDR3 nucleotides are TGTGCCAGCAGTGTTATAGCTGGCAATCAGCCCCAGCATTTT.

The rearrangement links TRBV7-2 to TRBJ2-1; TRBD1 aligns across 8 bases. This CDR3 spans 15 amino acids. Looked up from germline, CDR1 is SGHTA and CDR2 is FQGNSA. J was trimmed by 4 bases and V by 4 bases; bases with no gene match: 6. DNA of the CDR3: TGTGCCAGCAGCTGGACAGGGAGTAGGTACAATGAGCAGTTCTTC. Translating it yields CASSWTGSRYNEQFF. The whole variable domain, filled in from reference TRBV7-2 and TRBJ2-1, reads GAGVSQSPSNKVTEKGKDVELRCDPISGHTALYWYRQSLGQGLEFLIYFQGNSAPDKSGLPSDRFSAERTGGSVSTLTIQRTQQEDSAVYLCASSWTGSRYNEQFFGPGTRLTVL.

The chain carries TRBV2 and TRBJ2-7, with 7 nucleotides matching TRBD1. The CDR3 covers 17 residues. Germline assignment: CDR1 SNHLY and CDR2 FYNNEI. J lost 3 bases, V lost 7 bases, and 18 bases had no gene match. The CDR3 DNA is TGTGCCAGCACCGAGGGGGCCCCGTCTCTCGCACACTACGAGCAGTACTTC. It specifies CASTEGAPSLAHYEQYF. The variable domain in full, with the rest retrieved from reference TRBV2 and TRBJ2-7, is EPEVTQTPSHQVTQMGQEVILRCVPISNHLYFYWYRQILGQKVEFLVSFYNNEISEKSEIFDDQFSVERPDGSNFTLKIRSTKLEDSAMYFCASTEGAPSLAHYEQYFGPGTRLTVT.

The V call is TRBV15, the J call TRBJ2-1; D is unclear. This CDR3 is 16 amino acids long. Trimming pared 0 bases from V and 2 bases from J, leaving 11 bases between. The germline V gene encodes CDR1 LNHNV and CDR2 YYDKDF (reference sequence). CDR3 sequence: CATSRDFSSTYNEQFF. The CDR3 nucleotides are TGTGCCACCAGCAGAGATTTTAGTTCCACCTACAATGAGCAGTTCTTC.